This note documents a single T cell receptor (beta chain) sequence. Antigen specificity is unknown. The data were obtained in a study of T cell responses to AZD1222 COVID-19 vaccine. Whole-study results and caveats: Spike was spanned by vaccine-associated CD4 TCRs, with dominance at 160-218 and 743-854. Donors were largely white British and mainly female; clonal diversity was possibly underestimated.

The table came from immunoSEQ multiplex PCR; TCRdb's copy has only in-frame clones and leaves some out. Counted here are roughly 150,000 clones, less than 95% occurring once; the ten biggest clones make up about 5.9%. Trimming removed 3 bases from V and 10 bases from J, with 15 bases in between. Germline CDR1 MNHEY, CDR2 SMNVEV (reference sequence). The CDR3 length is 13 residues. Sequencing was performed on peripheral blood, taken 28 days after the second AZD1222 dose. The receptor was isolated from an adult who received the AZD1222 COVID-19 vaccine. The chain recombines TRBV27 with TRBJ1-2; possibly TRBD1 for D (5 bases). The CDR3 coding sequence is TGTGCCAGCAGTTTGCGGGCGGGGGGGGACTACACCTTC. The encoded protein is CASSLRAGGDYTF.